Below, 21 T cell receptor beta chains from the same sample are listed, as sequenced in a study of blood T cell repertoires in COVID-19. Measured with immunoSEQ multiplex PCR; TCRdb has only the in-frame clones, and not every one. Among nearly 95,000 clones listed, 87% were seen once. Material for sequencing was peripheral blood. Every receptor here comes from an elderly woman with acute or convalescent COVID-19.

The chain links TRBV3-1 (or the pseudogene TRBV3-2) to TRBJ1-2, with 11 nucleotides matching TRBD1. The CDR3 extends over 17 amino acids. V gave up 4 bases and J gave up 8 bases; unmatched junction bases: 15. The germline CDR1 and CDR2 sequences are LGHDT and YNNKEL (reference sequence). The CDR3 DNA follows: TGTGCCAGCAGCCCCGATTTCCGGGACAGGGGGTTGCGGGGCTACACCTTC. Protein product: CASSPDFRDRGLRGYTF.

This clone showed up just a few times. The V gene is TRBV5-1, the J gene TRBJ2-3; D is ambiguous. V was pared by 0 bases and J by 4 bases, with 6 bases between. CDR1 is SGHRS, CDR2 YFSETQ, per germline. The CDR3 extends over 13 amino acids. Written as DNA, the CDR3 is TGCGCCAGCAGCTTGGACTTGGCAGATACGCAGTATTTT. This gives the protein CASSLDLADTQYF. The variable domain in full, completed from reference TRBV5-1 and TRBJ2-3, reads KAGVTQTPRYLIKTRGQQVTLSCSPISGHRSVSWYQQTPGQGLQFLFEYFSETQRNKGNFPGRFSGRQFSNSRSEMNVSTLELGDSALYLCASSLDLADTQYFGPGTRLTVL.

The V gene is TRBV9, the J gene TRBJ1-3, with TRBD1 matching over 8 bases. From germline, CDR1 is SGDLS and CDR2 YYNGEE. V was pared by 3 bases and J by 0 bases, with 14 bases of the junction left unmatched. The length of the CDR3 is 19 residues. CDR3 region: CASSGVRSAGGDSGNTIYF. In DNA, the CDR3 is TGTGCCAGCAGCGGAGTAAGGTCGGCAGGGGGCGACTCTGGAAACACCATATATTTT.

The chain is built from TRBV5-1 and TRBJ2-3; maybe TRBD2 (6 bases). CDR1 is SGHRS, CDR2 YFSETQ, per germline. The CDR3 covers 15 residues. Trimming took off 4 bases at V and 2 bases at J, with 14 bases between the two ends. The CDR3 sequence is CASSRGGDLTDTQYF. CDR3 sequence (DNA): TGCGCCAGCAGCAGGGGCGGGGATCTCACAGATACGCAGTATTTT.

This CDR3 reads CASSSVGGDGYTF. The CDR3 DNA reads TGTGCCAGCAGCTCCGTGGGGGGAGATGGCTACACCTTC. The genes are TRBV7-3 and TRBJ1-2; TRBD1 might be the D (5 bases). Trimming removed 4 bases from V and 6 bases from J, with 12 bases in between. The CDR3 length is 13 residues. CDR1 is SGHTA, CDR2 FQGTGA, per germline.

The chain is built from TRBV3-1 (or the pseudogene TRBV3-2) and TRBJ2-3, with TRBD1 matching over 9 bases. CDR3 length equals 16 residues. The junction had 6 bases not matched to a gene; V was cut back by 1 base and J by 4 bases. Germline CDR1 is LGHDT and CDR2 is YNNKEL (reference sequence). CDR3 sequence reads: CASSQGTGARADTQYF. The DNA of the CDR3 is TGTGCCAGCAGCCAAGGGACAGGGGCACGGGCAGATACGCAGTATTTT.

The CDR3 DNA reads as TGTGCCAGTCCCCCTAGGGGCCATGGCTACACCTTC. As protein: CASPPRGHGYTF. This chain uses TRBV3-1 (or the pseudogene TRBV3-2) with TRBJ1-2; D is possibly TRBD1 (5 bases). V lost 9 bases and J 6 bases, leaving 14 bases between the germline ends. The germline gives CDR1 LGHDT, CDR2 YNNKEL (reference sequence). The CDR3 consists of 12 residues.

The chain has TRBV27 and TRBJ1-3; D is possibly TRBD1 (5 bases). CDR3 length equals 13 residues. From germline, CDR1 is MNHEY and CDR2 SMNVEV (reference sequence). The V and J ends lost 3 bases and 7 bases respectively, with 10 bases between them. CDR3: CASSFAGSNTIYF. CDR3 nucleotide sequence: TGTGCCAGCAGTTTCGCAGGGTCGAACACCATATATTTT.

The V gene is TRBV11-2, the J gene TRBJ2-2; TRBD2 agrees at 9 bases. Germline CDR1 SGHAT, CDR2 FQNNGV. V lost 4 bases and J lost 5; bases outside the gene matches: 2. The CDR3 extends over 14 amino acids. The CDR3 DNA reads as TGTGCCAGCAGCTCTCTAGCGGGGACCGGGGAGCTGTTTTTT. This encodes CASSSLAGTGELFF.

This chain uses TRBV5-6 with TRBJ1-2; the D gene is possibly TRBD1 (5 bases). Germline values: CDR1 SGHDT, CDR2 YYEEEE. Trimming removed 1 base from V and 7 bases from J, with 14 bases in between. This CDR3 spans 14 amino acids. CDR3 loop: CASSLWVPGIGYTF. For the CDR3, the DNA is TGTGCCAGCAGCTTGTGGGTGCCAGGGATTGGCTACACCTTC.

The V and J genes are TRBV19 and TRBJ1-2; possibly TRBD1 for D (6 bases). This CDR3 is 14 amino acids long. Trimming stripped 8 bases from V and 7 bases from J, with 20 bases between. From germline, CDR1 is LNHDA and CDR2 SQIVND (reference sequence). The CDR3: CASGRDTPGTGYTF. The CDR3 bases are TGTGCCAGTGGAAGGGACACCCCCGGGACTGGCTACACCTTC.

V and J are TRBV27 and TRBJ1-2; the D gene is possibly TRBD1 (5 bases). There are 12 residues in the CDR3. Germline V CDR1 and CDR2: MNHEY, SMNVEV (reference sequence). The V gene lost 2 bases and the J gene lost 7 bases, with 8 bases spanning the gap. The CDR3 reads CASSLAGGGYTF. The CDR3 DNA follows: TGTGCCAGCAGTTTAGCCGGGGGTGGCTACACCTTC.

This chain connects TRBV27 to TRBJ2-1; maybe TRBD1 (5 bases). V was trimmed by 3 bases and J by 4 bases, leaving 19 bases between them. Per the germline V gene, CDR1 is MNHEY and CDR2 is SMNVEV (reference sequence). The CDR3 totals 17 residues. The CDR3, as DNA: TGTGCCAGCAGTTTTAATAGGGGAAGGGGCCCTTACAATGAGCAGTTCTTC. This encodes CASSFNRGRGPYNEQFF.

The V and J genes are TRBV25-1 and TRBJ2-5; unclear D gene. Germline values: CDR1 MGHDK, CDR2 SYGVNS. CDR3 length: 13 residues. With 4 bases removed from V and 1 base from J, the gap between germline ends came to 7 bases. CDR3 sequence reads: CASSGQVQETQYF. The CDR3 nucleotides are TGTGCCAGCAGTGGGCAAGTCCAAGAGACCCAGTACTTC.

About this clone: Other DNA sequences in this sample translate to the same CDR3. The chain is built from TRBV6-5 and TRBJ1-1, with 7 bases matching TRBD1. The CDR3 runs to 15 residues. With 0 bases clipped from V and 0 bases from J, the junction kept 1 base outside the gene matches. From germline, CDR1 is MNHEY and CDR2 SVGAGI. CDR3 sequence: CASSYSGTVNTEAFF. The DNA for the CDR3 is TGTGCCAGCAGTTACTCGGGGACAGTGAACACTGAAGCTTTCTTT.

This sequence joins TRBV18 and TRBJ1-1, with 10 bases lining up with TRBD1. This CDR3 is 15 amino acids long. The germline V gene encodes CDR1 KGHSH and CDR2 LQKENI. With 4 bases clipped from V and 3 bases from J, the junction kept 5 bases outside the gene matches. The CDR3 region has the DNA TGTGCCAGCTCACGGAACGGACAGGGGGACACTGAAGCTTTCTTT. Protein product: CASSRNGQGDTEAFF.

The rearrangement uses TRBV5-4 and TRBJ1-1, with D perhaps TRBD1 (5 bases). Germline V lookup: CDR1 SGHNT, CDR2 YYREEE (reference sequence). The CDR3 has 17 amino acids. V shed 4 bases and J shed 2 bases, with 21 bases lying between them. The CDR3 nucleotides are TGTGCCAGCAGCCATGGGCGGGGGGGTCGGTTTAACACTGAAGCTTTCTTT. It codes for CASSHGRGGRFNTEAFF.

The chain is built from TRBV9 and TRBJ2-1; tentative D call: TRBD1 (5 bases). Germline V lookup: CDR1 SGDLS, CDR2 YYNGEE. Trimming removed 0 bases from V and 5 bases from J, with 9 bases in between. The CDR3 runs 14 residues. CDR3 sequence (DNA): TGTGCCAGCAGCGTAGGGGGCAGGGACAATGAGCAGTTCTTC. This gives the protein CASSVGGRDNEQFF.

This sequence joins TRBV6-6 and TRBJ1-2; D unclear. The CDR3 extends over 12 amino acids. Trimming stripped 8 bases from V and 4 bases from J, with 11 bases between. Germline V lookup: CDR1 MNHNY, CDR2 SVGAGI (reference sequence). CDR3 DNA sequence: TGTGCCAGCGTCGGGTCCACCTATGGCTACACCTTC. It codes for CASVGSTYGYTF.

This chain uses TRBV4-2 with TRBJ2-1; D is possibly TRBD1 (5 bases). This CDR3 region has 16 residues. Trimming pared 0 bases from V and 5 bases from J, leaving 14 bases between. CDR1 and CDR2 from the germline V gene are LGHNA and YNFKEQ. The CDR3 bases are TGTGCCAGCAGCCAAGAGCCGCTAGGGGTCCACAATGAGCAGTTCTTC. The encoded protein is CASSQEPLGVHNEQFF.

The chain employs TRBV12-3 or TRBV12-4 and TRBJ1-1, with a tentative D call TRBD1 (6 bases). Between the trimmed V and J ends, which lost 10 bases and 0 bases, there was a span of 12 bases. The CDR3 extends over 13 amino acids. The CDR3 region has the DNA TGTGCCAACCAAGGACAGTTGAACACTGAAGCTTTCTTT. It encodes CANQGQLNTEAFF.